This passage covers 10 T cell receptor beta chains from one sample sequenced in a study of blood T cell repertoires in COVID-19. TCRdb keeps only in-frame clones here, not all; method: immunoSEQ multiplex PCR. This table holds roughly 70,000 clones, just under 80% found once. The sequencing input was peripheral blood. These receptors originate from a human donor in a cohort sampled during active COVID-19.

CDR3 DNA sequence: TGTGCCAGCAGCCGTTCGGCGGGGCAGCTTGAACAAGAGACCCAGTACTTC. It specifies CASSRSAGQLEQETQYF. This rearrangement joins TRBV5-6 to TRBJ2-5, with D perhaps TRBD2 (6 bases). CDR1 and CDR2 from the germline V gene are SGHDT and YYEEEE. The CDR3 totals 17 residues. Trimming shortened V by 4 bases and J by 2 bases, and 21 bases separated the two germline ends.

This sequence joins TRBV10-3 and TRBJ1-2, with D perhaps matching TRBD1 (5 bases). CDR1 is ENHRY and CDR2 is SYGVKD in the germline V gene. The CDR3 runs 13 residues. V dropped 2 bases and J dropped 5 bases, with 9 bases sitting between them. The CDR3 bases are TGTGCCATCAGTGAGGACAAGGGGTATGGCTACACCTTC. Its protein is CAISEDKGYGYTF.

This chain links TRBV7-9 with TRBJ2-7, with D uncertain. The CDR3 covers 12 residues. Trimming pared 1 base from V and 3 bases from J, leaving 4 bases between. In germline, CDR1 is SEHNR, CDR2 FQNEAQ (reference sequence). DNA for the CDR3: TGTGCCAGCAGCTTAGATCACTACGAGCAGTACTTC. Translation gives CASSLDHYEQYF.

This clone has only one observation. DNA for the CDR3: TGTGCCAGCAGCTCCCTCACAGGGTCCTATGGCTACACCTTC. This encodes CASSSLTGSYGYTF. The chain uses TRBV9 and TRBJ1-2; maybe TRBD1 (6 bases). The V end lost 4 bases, the J end lost 4 bases, and 14 bases lay between the germline ends. Germline values: CDR1 SGDLS, CDR2 YYNGEE. The CDR3 covers 14 residues.

The CDR3 DNA follows: TGCGCCAGCAGCTTTCAGGGACAGGGGTCCGGAAACACCATATATTTT. Amino acid sequence: CASSFQGQGSGNTIYF. The J gene is TRBJ1-3, the V gene TRBV5-1; 10 bases agree with TRBD1. Germline lookup yields CDR1 SGHRS and CDR2 YFSETQ. This CDR3 region has 16 residues. With 2 bases clipped from V and 4 bases from J, the junction kept 6 bases outside the gene matches.

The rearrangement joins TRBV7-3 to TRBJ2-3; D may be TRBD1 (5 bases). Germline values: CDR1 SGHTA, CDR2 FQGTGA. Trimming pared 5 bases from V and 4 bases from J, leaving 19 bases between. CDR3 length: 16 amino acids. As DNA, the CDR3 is TGTGCCAGCAGCCCCGTTCGTAGGGGTAACGCAGATACGCAGTATTTT. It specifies CASSPVRRGNADTQYF.

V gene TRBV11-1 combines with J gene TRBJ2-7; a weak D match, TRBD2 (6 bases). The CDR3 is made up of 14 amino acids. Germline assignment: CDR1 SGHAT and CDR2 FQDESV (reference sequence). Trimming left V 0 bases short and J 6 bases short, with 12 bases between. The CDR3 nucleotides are TGTGCCAGCAGCTTAGCGGAACTGGGAGGCGAGCAGTACTTC. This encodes CASSLAELGGEQYF.

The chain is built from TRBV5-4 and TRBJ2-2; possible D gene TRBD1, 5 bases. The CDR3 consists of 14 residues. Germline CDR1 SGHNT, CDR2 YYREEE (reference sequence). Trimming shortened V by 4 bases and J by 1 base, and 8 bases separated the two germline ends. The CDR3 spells CASSLDRNTGELFF. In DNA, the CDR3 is TGTGCCAGCAGCCTCGACAGGAACACCGGGGAGCTGTTTTTT. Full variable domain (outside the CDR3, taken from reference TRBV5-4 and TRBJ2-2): ETGVTQSPTHLIKTRGQQVTLRCSSQSGHNTVSWYQQALGQGPQFIFQYYREEENGRGNFPPRFSGLQFPNYSSELNVNALELDDSALYLCASSLDRNTGELFFGEGSRLTVL.

The CDR3 reads CASSLEWLAASSGEQFF. The CDR3 coding sequence is TGTGCCAGCAGCTTGGAGTGGCTAGCCGCGAGTAGTGGTGAGCAGTTCTTC. The rearrangement uses TRBV5-4 and TRBJ2-1, with D perhaps matching TRBD2 (5 bases). Germline CDR1 reads SGHNT; CDR2 reads YYREEE (reference sequence). Trimming took 0 bases from V and 9 from J, leaving 22 bases between them. The CDR3 sequence is 17 residues long.

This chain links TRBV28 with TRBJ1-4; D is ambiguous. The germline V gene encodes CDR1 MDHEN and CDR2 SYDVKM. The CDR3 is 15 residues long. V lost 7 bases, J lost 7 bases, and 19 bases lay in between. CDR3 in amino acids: CASKSSEGSFEKLFF. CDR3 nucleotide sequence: TGTGCCAGCAAATCTTCGGAGGGTTCTTTTGAAAAACTGTTTTTT.